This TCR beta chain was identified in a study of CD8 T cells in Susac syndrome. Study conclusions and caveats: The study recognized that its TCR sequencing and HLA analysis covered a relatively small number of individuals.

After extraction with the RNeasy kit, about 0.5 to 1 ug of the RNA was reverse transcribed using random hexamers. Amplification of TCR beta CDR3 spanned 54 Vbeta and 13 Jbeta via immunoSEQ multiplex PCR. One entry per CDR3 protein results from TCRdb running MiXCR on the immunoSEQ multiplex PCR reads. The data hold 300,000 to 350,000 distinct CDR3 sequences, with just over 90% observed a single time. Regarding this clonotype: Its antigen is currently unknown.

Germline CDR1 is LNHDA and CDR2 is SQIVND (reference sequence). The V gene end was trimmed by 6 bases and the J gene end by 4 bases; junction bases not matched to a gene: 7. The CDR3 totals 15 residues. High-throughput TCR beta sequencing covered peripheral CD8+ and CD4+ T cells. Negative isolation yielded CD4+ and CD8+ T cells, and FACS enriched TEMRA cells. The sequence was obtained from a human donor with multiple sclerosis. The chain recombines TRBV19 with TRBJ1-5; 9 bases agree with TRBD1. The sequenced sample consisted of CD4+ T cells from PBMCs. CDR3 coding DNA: TGTGCCAGTAGCGCCGGACAGGGGCGGAATCAGCCCCAGCATTTT. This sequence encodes CASSAGQGRNQPQHF.